The clone carrying this TCR beta chain was observed at least ten times. The CDR3 is 14 amino acids. Trimming removed 6 bases from V and 1 base from J; junction bases left unmatched: 2. Unique molecular identifiers tagged the TCRbeta library. Using its own MiXCR run on the PCR reads, TCRdb lists one record per CDR3 protein. Among some 240,000 distinct CDR3 sequences, approximately 9.8% were seen once, and the ten largest hold 5.1%. This specimen comes from a study of T-cell reconstitution after alpha-beta-depleted transplantation in children. This sample comprised PBMCs from the stem cell graft donor, obtained from the stem cell graft. The sequence derives from a human donor who donated a stem cell graft to a child with SCID. The chain couples TRBV12-3 or TRBV12-4 to TRBJ2-2; TRBD1 matches at 7 bases. CDR3 nucleotide sequence: TGTGCCAGCAGGAGGACAGGGAACACCGGGGAGCTGTTTTTT. Amino acid sequence: CASRRTGNTGELFF.